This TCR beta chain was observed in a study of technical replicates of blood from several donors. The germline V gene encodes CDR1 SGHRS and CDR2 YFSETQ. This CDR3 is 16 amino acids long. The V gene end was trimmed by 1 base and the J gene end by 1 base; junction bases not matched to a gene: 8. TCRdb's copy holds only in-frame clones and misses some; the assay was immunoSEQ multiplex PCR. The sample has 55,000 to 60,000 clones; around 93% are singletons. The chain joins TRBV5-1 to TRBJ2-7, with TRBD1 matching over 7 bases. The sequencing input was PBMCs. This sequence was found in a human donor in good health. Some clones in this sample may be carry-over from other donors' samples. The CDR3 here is CASSLFLGDSSYEQYF. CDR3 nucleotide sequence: TGCGCCAGCAGCTTGTTTCTTGGGGACAGTTCCTACGAGCAGTACTTC.